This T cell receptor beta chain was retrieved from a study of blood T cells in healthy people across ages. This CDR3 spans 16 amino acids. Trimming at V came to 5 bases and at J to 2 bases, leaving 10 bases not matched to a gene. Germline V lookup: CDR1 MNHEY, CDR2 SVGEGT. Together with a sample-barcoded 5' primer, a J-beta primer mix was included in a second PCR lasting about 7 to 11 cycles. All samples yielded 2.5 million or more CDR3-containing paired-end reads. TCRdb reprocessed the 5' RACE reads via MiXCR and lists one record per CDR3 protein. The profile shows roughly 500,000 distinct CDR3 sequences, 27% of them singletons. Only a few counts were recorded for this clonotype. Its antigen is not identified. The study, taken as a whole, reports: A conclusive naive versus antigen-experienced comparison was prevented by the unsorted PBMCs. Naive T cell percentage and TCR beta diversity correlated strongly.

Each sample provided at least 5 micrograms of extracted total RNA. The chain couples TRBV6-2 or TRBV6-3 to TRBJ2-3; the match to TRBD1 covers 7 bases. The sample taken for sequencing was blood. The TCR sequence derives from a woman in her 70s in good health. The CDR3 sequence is CASSNRGRPTTDTQYF. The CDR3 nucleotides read TGTGCCAGCAGTAACAGGGGAAGACCGACCACAGATACGCAGTATTTT.